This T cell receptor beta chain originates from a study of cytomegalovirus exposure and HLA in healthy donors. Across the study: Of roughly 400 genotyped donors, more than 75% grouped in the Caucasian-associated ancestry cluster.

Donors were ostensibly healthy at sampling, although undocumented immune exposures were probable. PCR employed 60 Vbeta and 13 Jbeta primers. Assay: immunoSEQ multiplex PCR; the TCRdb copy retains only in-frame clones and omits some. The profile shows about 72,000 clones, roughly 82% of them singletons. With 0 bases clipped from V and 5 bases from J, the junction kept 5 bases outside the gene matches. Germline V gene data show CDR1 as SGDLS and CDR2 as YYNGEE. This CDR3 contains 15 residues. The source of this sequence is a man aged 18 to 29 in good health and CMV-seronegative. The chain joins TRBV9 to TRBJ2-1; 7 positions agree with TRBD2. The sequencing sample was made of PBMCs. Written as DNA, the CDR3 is TGTGCCAGCAGCGTAGGTCTAGCGGACCACAATGAGCAGTTCTTC. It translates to CASSVGLADHNEQFF.